Following are 19 T cell receptor beta chains from one sample sequenced in a study of shared clonotypes between healthy human individuals. This table comes from immunoSEQ multiplex PCR, and its TCRdb copy is limited to in-frame clones, with some not included. This table holds roughly 810,000 clones, 90% to 97% found once. Naive CD8 cells comprised CD45RO-negative, CCR7-positively selected cells, excluding terminally differentiated effector memory CD45RA+ cells. Sequenced input: naive CD8+ T cells sorted from blood. These receptors came from a man between 25 and 39 years old in good health.

The J gene is TRBJ1-2, the V gene TRBV4-3; 8 bases match TRBD1. The CDR3 spans 14 residues. From germline, CDR1 is LGHNA and CDR2 YSLEER. The trim removed 5 bases at V and 5 bases at J, leaving 7 bases unmatched. The CDR3 sequence is CASSSRDRSYGYTF. CDR3 DNA sequence: TGCGCCAGCAGCTCCCGGGACAGGTCTTATGGCTACACCTTC.

The CDR3 coding sequence is TGTGCCAGCAGGGTAGCGGGAGGCCCAGATACGCAGTATTTT. This encodes CASRVAGGPDTQYF. This chain connects TRBV6-1 to TRBJ2-3, with 10 positions matching TRBD2. Trimming at V came to 6 bases and at J to 4 bases, leaving 4 bases not matched to a gene. Germline V gene lookup returns CDR1 MNHNS and CDR2 SASEGT. The CDR3 is made up of 14 amino acids.

This chain joins TRBV27 and TRBJ2-7; 10 bases are a match to TRBD1. CDR1 and CDR2 (germline): MNHEY, SMNVEV (reference sequence). This CDR3 comprises 16 residues. Unmatched junction bases numbered 11, after V lost 4 bases and J lost 5 bases. The DNA of the CDR3 is TGTGCCAGCAGTTCCCGCCGGACAGGGGGAAAGCACGAGCAGTACTTC. This gives the protein CASSSRRTGGKHEQYF.

The rearrangement uses TRBV4-1 and TRBJ2-2; D might be TRBD2 (5 bases). Germline CDR1 and CDR2: MGHRA and YSYEKL. The V end was cut by 1 base, the J end by 7 bases, with 10 bases between. This CDR3 region has 14 residues. The CDR3 protein is CASSQAWEFGELFF. The DNA for the CDR3 is TGCGCCAGCAGCCAAGCTTGGGAGTTCGGGGAGCTGTTTTTT.

CDR3 nucleotides: TGTGCCAGCAGCCAAGGGTGGGGCAGCTCCTACGAGCAGTACTTC. Residues: CASSQGWGSSYEQYF. The genes are TRBV7-9 and TRBJ2-7, with a possible D match to TRBD1 (5 bases). V lost 5 bases to trimming and J lost 0 bases, with 14 bases between them. This CDR3 is 15 amino acids long. Germline CDR1 is SEHNR and CDR2 is FQNEAQ (reference sequence).

The V gene is TRBV7-6, the J gene TRBJ1-4, with a possible D match to TRBD1 (5 bases). This CDR3 has 14 amino acids. Deletions cut 5 bases from V and 11 bases from J, with 18 bases between. The germline CDR1 and CDR2 sequences are SGHVS and FNYEAQ. The CDR3 DNA is TGTGCCAGCAGCACCGACAGTGGGGGGTGGAAACTGTTTTTT. This encodes CASSTDSGGWKLFF. The entire variable domain, with the rest obtained from reference TRBV7-6 and TRBJ1-4, is as follows: GAGVSQSPRYKVTKRGQDVALRCDPISGHVSLYWYRQALGQGPEFLTYFNYEAQQDKSGLPNDRFSAERPEGSISTLTIQRTEQRDSAMYRCASSTDSGGWKLFFGSGTQLSVL.

V gene TRBV5-4 combines with J gene TRBJ2-5, with 11 bases fitting TRBD2. V was pared by 1 base and J by 1 base, with 3 bases of the junction left unmatched. Germline CDR1 is SGHNT and CDR2 is YYREEE (reference sequence). This CDR3 is 16 amino acids long. The DNA for the CDR3 is TGTGCCAGCAGCTTGTTAGCGGGAGGGCCCCAAGAGACCCAGTACTTC. Its protein is CASSLLAGGPQETQYF.

The chain is built from TRBV28 and TRBJ2-4; the D is unclear. CDR1 is MDHEN, CDR2 SYDVKM, per germline. V lost 10 bases and J lost 1, with 14 bases in between. The CDR3 sequence is 14 residues long. As DNA, the CDR3 is TGTGCCACGCGAGATGTGGGGGCCAAAAACATTCAGTACTTC. As protein: CATRDVGAKNIQYF. Filled out from reference TRBV28 and TRBJ2-4, the complete variable domain reads DVKVTQSSRYLVKRTGEKVFLECVQDMDHENMFWYRQDPGLGLRLIYFSYDVKMKEKGDIPEGYSVSREKKERFSLILESASTNQTSMYLCATRDVGAKNIQYFGAGTRLSVL.

The chain recombines TRBV7-8 with TRBJ2-7; D gene ambiguous. This CDR3 is 12 amino acids long. V lost 8 bases to trimming and J lost 5 bases, with 13 bases between them. Germline V gene lookup returns CDR1 SGHVS and CDR2 FQNEAQ. The CDR3 coding sequence is TGTGCCAGCCGGAGAAAGGCGGACGAGCAGTACTTC. Amino acids: CASRRKADEQYF.

V and J are TRBV10-3 and TRBJ2-1; TRBD1 matches at 9 bases. This CDR3 is 16 amino acids long. Per the germline V gene, CDR1 is ENHRY and CDR2 is SYGVKD. V lost 4 bases, J lost 8 bases, and 12 bases stayed unmatched. The CDR3 DNA reads as TGTGCCATCAGTGTGGGGACAGGGCTTATCGTGGATGAGCAGTTCTTC. Encoded protein: CAISVGTGLIVDEQFF.

This chain joins TRBV18 and TRBJ1-1; D is unclear. With 2 bases removed from V and 0 bases from J, the gap between germline ends came to 7 bases. Germline V gene sequence: CDR1 KGHSH, CDR2 LQKENI. This CDR3 has 14 amino acids. CDR3 coding DNA: TGTGCCAGCTCACCATCAGGACTGAACACTGAAGCTTTCTTT. Its translation is CASSPSGLNTEAFF.

This clone occurred once. The CDR3 loop is CASSLPAGGGPRNTIYF. In DNA, the CDR3 is TGTGCCAGCAGCTTACCAGCTGGAGGGGGCCCAAGAAACACCATATATTTT. J is TRBJ1-3 and V is TRBV7-9, with 7 bases fitting TRBD1. CDR3 length: 17 residues. V lost 2 bases, J lost 5 bases, and 12 bases stayed unmatched. The germline CDR1 and CDR2 sequences are SEHNR and FQNEAQ (reference sequence).

The CDR3 loop reads CASSYSGLAGHEQYF. In DNA form, the CDR3 reads TGTGCCAGCAGTTACTCCGGACTAGCGGGGCACGAGCAGTACTTC. The chain employs TRBV27 and TRBJ2-7; the match to TRBD2 covers 12 bases. V was clipped by 4 bases and J by 5 bases; unmatched bases: 6. The CDR3 sequence is 15 residues long. CDR1 MNHEY and CDR2 SMNVEV come from the germline V gene (reference sequence).

The CDR3 region is CSVAERDTGELFF. CDR3 DNA sequence: TGCAGCGTTGCGGAGCGGGACACCGGGGAGCTGTTTTTT. The chain employs TRBV29-1 and TRBJ2-2; maybe TRBD2 (6 bases). Trimming removed 4 bases from V and 3 bases from J, with 9 bases in between. CDR1 is SQVTM and CDR2 is ANQGSEA in the germline V gene. The CDR3 contains 13 residues.

The sample holds one count of this clone. This chain joins TRBV4-1 and TRBJ2-4, with 7 bases that match TRBD2. The J segment lost 14 bases and the V segment lost 0 bases, leaving 4 bases of the junction unmatched. This CDR3 has 12 amino acids. Germline V lookup: CDR1 MGHRA, CDR2 YSYEKL. In DNA, the CDR3 is TGCGCCAGCAGCCAAGATGGGGGGGTTGAGTACTTC. Protein sequence: CASSQDGGVEYF.

The V call is TRBV7-9, the J call TRBJ2-2, with TRBD2 matching over 10 bases. Losses at the gene ends were 8 bases for V and 4 bases for J; bases not matched to a gene: 13. CDR3 length equals 17 residues. Germline loops: CDR1 SEHNR, CDR2 FQNEAQ (reference sequence). CDR3 DNA sequence: TGTGCCAGCTGGAGTCCTAGCGGGAGTGCGAGCACCGGGGAGCTGTTTTTT. Protein product: CASWSPSGSASTGELFF.

The chain links TRBV5-5 to TRBJ2-2, with a possible D match to TRBD2 (5 bases). V lost 0 bases and J lost 9, with 12 bases in between. Germline V CDR1 and CDR2: SGHKS, YYEKEE (reference sequence). This CDR3 is built from 14 residues. The CDR3 bases are TGTGCCAGCAGCTTGGGCGAGAGGGTCCGGGAGCTGTTTTTT. Its protein is CASSLGERVRELFF. The variable domain in full, with the rest retrieved from reference TRBV5-5 and TRBJ2-2, is DAGVTQSPTHLIKTRGQQVTLRCSPISGHKSVSWYQQVLGQGPQFIFQYYEKEERGRGNFPDRFSARQFPNYSSELNVNALLLGDSALYLCASSLGERVRELFFGEGSRLTVL.

The rearrangement uses TRBV7-2 and TRBJ2-1; D ambiguous. The germline gives CDR1 SGHTA, CDR2 FQGNSA. The CDR3 covers 15 residues. The V end lost 0 bases, the J end lost 1 base, and 7 bases lay between the germline ends. In DNA, the CDR3 is TGTGCCAGCAGCTTAGCAGGAACATCCTACAATGAGCAGTTCTTC. This translates into CASSLAGTSYNEQFF.

This clone is a singleton in its sample. The chain carries TRBV2 and TRBJ1-1, with D hard to call. The CDR3 is 12 amino acids. V was cut by 6 bases and J by 4 bases, with 9 bases left in between. Germline CDR1 is SNHLY and CDR2 is FYNNEI. The CDR3 is CASRKSPTEAFF. CDR3 in DNA: TGTGCCAGCAGGAAATCACCCACTGAAGCTTTCTTT.